A selection of T cell receptor beta chains follows, all from one sample in a study of response to subunit inactivated influenza vaccine. Each CDR3 protein gets one entry after TCRdb re-called the RT-PCR reads with MiXCR. The table has about 500,000 distinct CDR3 sequences, more than 15% seen once. The source was CD4+ T cells sorted from PBMCs, collected less than 30 months after vaccination. The receptors originated from a man between 50 and 69 years old who received an inactivated influenza vaccine. The CDR3 runs from the conserved cysteine through the conserved F or W. Fields, in order: J gene, V gene, CDR3 protein.

J gene: TRBJ2-1
V gene: TRBV12-3/TRBV12-4
CDR3 protein: CASSSPPGGGWNEQFF

J gene: TRBJ2-3
V gene: TRBV11-3
CDR3 protein: CASSLGSVDTQYF

J gene: TRBJ1-1
V gene: TRBV7-9
CDR3 protein: CASSLAGPNTEAFF

J gene: TRBJ2-2
V gene: TRBV12-3/TRBV12-4
CDR3 protein: CASSPRLAGTGELFF

J gene: TRBJ2-1
V gene: TRBV2
CDR3 protein: CASSEVGTIYNEQFF

J gene: TRBJ1-5
V gene: TRBV20-1
CDR3 protein: CSAVTGDQPQHF

J gene: TRBJ2-2
V gene: TRBV10-2
CDR3 protein: CASIGLAGSTGELFF

J gene: TRBJ1-3
V gene: TRBV29-1
CDR3 protein: CSVVTGLSGNTIYF

J gene: TRBJ1-1
V gene: TRBV9
CDR3 protein: CASSETRSTEAFF

J gene: TRBJ1-5
V gene: TRBV12-3/TRBV12-4
CDR3 protein: CASSLGAGSQPQHF

J gene: TRBJ2-3
V gene: TRBV29-1
CDR3 protein: CSVEEDTQYF

J gene: TRBJ2-1
V gene: TRBV6-1
CDR3 protein: CASRSLATLYNEQFF

J gene: TRBJ1-6
V gene: TRBV7-2
CDR3 protein: CASSPQIGSGSPLHF

J gene: TRBJ2-1
V gene: TRBV7-6
CDR3 protein: CASRGRSGRHNEQFF

J gene: TRBJ1-6
V gene: TRBV6-5
CDR3 protein: CASSYGTAFNSPLHF

J gene: TRBJ1-2
V gene: TRBV7-2
CDR3 protein: CASSLAVGQGAQGYTF

J gene: TRBJ1-5
V gene: TRBV12-3/TRBV12-4
CDR3 protein: CASSPPGARQPQHF

J gene: TRBJ2-3
V gene: TRBV29-1
CDR3 protein: CSVEVHSLSDTQYF

J gene: TRBJ2-3
V gene: TRBV5-1
CDR3 protein: CASSSAGSTDTQYF

J gene: TRBJ1-1
V gene: TRBV5-1
CDR3 protein: CASSVGTGMNTEAFF

J gene: TRBJ1-3
V gene: TRBV28
CDR3 protein: CASSLSLQVSGNTIYF

J gene: TRBJ1-4
V gene: TRBV7-2
CDR3 protein: CASTRSGHGNEKLFF

J gene: TRBJ2-7
V gene: TRBV28
CDR3 protein: CASSLFPQGRGEQYF

J gene: TRBJ2-1
V gene: TRBV7-8
CDR3 protein: CASSLVGGEFEQFF

J gene: TRBJ1-5
V gene: TRBV19
CDR3 protein: CASSMREIHQPQHF

J gene: TRBJ2-7
V gene: TRBV3-1
CDR3 protein: CASSQDRASGTYEQYF

J gene: TRBJ1-1
V gene: TRBV30
CDR3 protein: CAWSRQGKITEAFF

J gene: TRBJ2-5
V gene: TRBV15
CDR3 protein: CATSRDRRQETQYF

J gene: TRBJ2-2
V gene: TRBV5-1
CDR3 protein: CASSSFAIQSSAGELFF

J gene: TRBJ2-2
V gene: TRBV6-5
CDR3 protein: CASSYGAGGPAGELFF

J gene: TRBJ2-7
V gene: TRBV4-2
CDR3 protein: CASSQDLGAGEQYF

J gene: TRBJ2-3
V gene: TRBV7-2
CDR3 protein: CATSSRMTGTDTQYF

J gene: TRBJ2-7
V gene: TRBV7-9
CDR3 protein: CASSLKPLYEQYF

J gene: TRBJ2-7
V gene: TRBV4-2
CDR3 protein: CASSQDIPPTSYEQYF

J gene: TRBJ1-2
V gene: TRBV29-1
CDR3 protein: CSAGDRGDNYGYTF

J gene: TRBJ2-3
V gene: TRBV7-9
CDR3 protein: CASSQLRSSTDTQYF

J gene: TRBJ1-2
V gene: TRBV12-3/TRBV12-4
CDR3 protein: CASSLRQGGSGYTF

J gene: TRBJ2-3
V gene: TRBV7-9
CDR3 protein: CASSPRGLAVRTDTQYF

J gene: TRBJ1-4
V gene: TRBV11-2
CDR3 protein: CASSQAGTGNEKLFF

J gene: TRBJ2-2
V gene: TRBV12-3/TRBV12-4
CDR3 protein: CASREWRGGRRNTGELFF

J gene: TRBJ2-5
V gene: TRBV6-5
CDR3 protein: CASSYGVRETQYF

J gene: TRBJ2-1
V gene: TRBV2
CDR3 protein: CASSVLAVYNEQFF

J gene: TRBJ2-2
V gene: TRBV12-3/TRBV12-4
CDR3 protein: CASRSLAGARTGELFF

J gene: TRBJ2-7
V gene: TRBV5-1
CDR3 protein: CASSLEFSGLSYEQYF

J gene: TRBJ2-2
V gene: TRBV28
CDR3 protein: CASTGGTTGELFF

J gene: TRBJ2-3
V gene: TRBV6-1
CDR3 protein: CASSHGRLSTDTQYF

J gene: TRBJ1-4
V gene: TRBV7-2
CDR3 protein: CASSPSLGTVGNEKLFF

J gene: TRBJ2-1
V gene: TRBV29-1
CDR3 protein: CSVEDQGTSGRVHEQFF

J gene: TRBJ2-3
V gene: TRBV11-2
CDR3 protein: CASSFETPGTSGSSWADTQYF

J gene: TRBJ2-5
V gene: TRBV14
CDR3 protein: CASSQGRVETQYF

J gene: TRBJ2-1
V gene: TRBV6-5
CDR3 protein: CASSYPGQGANEQFF

J gene: TRBJ1-4
V gene: TRBV11-1
CDR3 protein: CASSLTPTGEKLFF

J gene: TRBJ2-2
V gene: TRBV20-1
CDR3 protein: CSASGRVTGELFF

J gene: TRBJ2-2
V gene: TRBV10-2
CDR3 protein: CASRGLGTGELFF

J gene: TRBJ2-7
V gene: TRBV5-1
CDR3 protein: CASSPLGLASYEQYF

J gene: TRBJ2-3
V gene: TRBV20-1
CDR3 protein: CSATRPEGTDTQYF

J gene: TRBJ2-2
V gene: TRBV10-3
CDR3 protein: CAISSGVNTGELFF